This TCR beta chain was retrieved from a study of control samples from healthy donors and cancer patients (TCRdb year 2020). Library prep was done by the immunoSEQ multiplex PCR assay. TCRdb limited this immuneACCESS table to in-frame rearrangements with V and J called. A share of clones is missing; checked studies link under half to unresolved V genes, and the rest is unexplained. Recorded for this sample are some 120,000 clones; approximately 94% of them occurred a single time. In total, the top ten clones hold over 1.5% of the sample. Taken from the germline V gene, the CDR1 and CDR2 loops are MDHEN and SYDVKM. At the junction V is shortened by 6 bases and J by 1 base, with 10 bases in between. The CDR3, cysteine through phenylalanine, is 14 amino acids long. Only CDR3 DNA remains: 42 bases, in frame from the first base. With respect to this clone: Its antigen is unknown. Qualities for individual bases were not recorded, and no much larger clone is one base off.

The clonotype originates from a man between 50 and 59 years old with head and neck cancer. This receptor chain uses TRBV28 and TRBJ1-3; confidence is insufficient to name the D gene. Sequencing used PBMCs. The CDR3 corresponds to CASSPGVSGNTIYF. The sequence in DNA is TGTGCCAGCAGCCCCGGCGTTTCTGGAAACACCATATATTTT.